These 7 T cell receptor beta chains share one sample of origin, sequenced in a study of blood T cell repertoires in COVID-19. Some clones are missing from TCRdb's copy, which holds only in-frame ones; the method was immunoSEQ multiplex PCR. Among about 230,000 clones listed, 85% were seen once. The material sequenced was peripheral blood. These receptors came from a man aged 45 to 65 with COVID-19, enrolled during active disease.

The chain links TRBV5-4 to TRBJ1-1, with D possibly TRBD1 on 6 matching bases. The V end was cut by 2 bases, the J end by 4 bases, with 21 bases between. Germline CDR1 SGHNT, CDR2 YYREEE (reference sequence). CDR3 length: 17 residues. Here the CDR3 DNA reads TGTGCCAGCAGCTTCAGGGGCCAGGGGCGTATGGCCACTGAAGCTTTCTTT. This encodes CASSFRGQGRMATEAFF.

V is TRBV9 and J is TRBJ2-1; TRBD2 matches 10 bases. The V and J ends lost 0 bases and 9 bases, in that order; junction bases with no gene match: 6. This CDR3 contains 15 residues. Germline lookup yields CDR1 SGDLS and CDR2 YYNGEE. CDR3 bases: TGTGCCAGCAGCGTAGTAGCGGGGGGTGCGAGTGAGCAGTTCTTC. Protein sequence: CASSVVAGGASEQFF.

The chain recombines TRBV6-5 with TRBJ2-2, with TRBD1 matching 8 bases. Germline loops: CDR1 MNHEY, CDR2 SVGAGI. Trimming took 7 bases from V and 3 from J; bases not matched to a gene: 7. The CDR3 is 15 amino acids. This CDR3 is CASNYGQGDTGELFF. The CDR3 nucleotides read TGTGCCAGCAACTACGGACAGGGCGACACCGGGGAGCTGTTTTTT.

The chain has TRBV9 and TRBJ2-2; D gene uncertain. Trimming removed 9 bases at V and 6 bases at J, with 15 bases between. The germline gives CDR1 SGDLS, CDR2 YYNGEE. The CDR3 consists of 13 residues. CDR3 loop: CATSRVAAGELFF. The CDR3 region has the DNA TGTGCCACCTCACGGGTAGCAGCCGGGGAGCTGTTTTTT.

V is TRBV5-4 and J is TRBJ2-3; no clear D gene. Germline CDR1 SGHNT, CDR2 YYREEE (reference sequence). With 4 bases removed from V and 5 bases from J, the gap between germline ends came to 14 bases. The CDR3 extends over 14 amino acids. CDR3 sequence reads: CASSRFRTGDTQYF. The CDR3 bases are TGTGCCAGCAGCCGTTTTCGAACGGGAGATACGCAGTATTTT.

The count of this clone is one. V and J are TRBV14 and TRBJ2-1; maybe TRBD1 (6 bases). CDR1 and CDR2 from the germline V gene are SGHDN and FVKESK. The CDR3 length is 15 residues. V lost 4 bases, J lost 3 bases, and 13 bases lay in between. CDR3 in DNA: TGTGCCAGCAGCCCCCCAGGGGCGGTCTACAATGAGCAGTTCTTC. It translates to CASSPPGAVYNEQFF. The full variable domain, in which reference TRBV14 and TRBJ2-1 provide the parts outside the CDR3, is EAGVTQFPSHSVIEKGQTVTLRCDPISGHDNLYWYRRVMGKEIKFLLHFVKESKQDESGMPNNRFLAERTGGTYSTLKVQPAELEDSGVYFCASSPPGAVYNEQFFGPGTRLTVL.

This sequence joins TRBV19 and TRBJ2-3; tentative D call: TRBD2 (5 bases). This CDR3 contains 15 residues. Between the trimmed V and J ends, which lost 2 bases and 0 bases, there was a span of 9 bases. Germline V gene data show CDR1 as LNHDA and CDR2 as SQIVND (reference sequence). The CDR3 sequence is CASSISGTSTDTQYF. As DNA, the CDR3 is TGTGCCAGTAGTATAAGCGGCACTAGCACAGATACGCAGTATTTT.